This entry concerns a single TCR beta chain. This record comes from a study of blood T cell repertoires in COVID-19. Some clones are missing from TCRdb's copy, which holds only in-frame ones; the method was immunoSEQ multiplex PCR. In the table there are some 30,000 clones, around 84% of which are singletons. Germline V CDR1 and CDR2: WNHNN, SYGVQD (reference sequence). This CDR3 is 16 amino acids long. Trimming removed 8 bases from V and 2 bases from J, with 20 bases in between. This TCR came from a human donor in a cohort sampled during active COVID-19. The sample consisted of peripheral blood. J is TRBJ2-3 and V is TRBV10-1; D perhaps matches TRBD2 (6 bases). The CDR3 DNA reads TGCGCCAGCGGAGAACTCCGGGACTCAGCCACAGATACGCAGTATTTT. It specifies CASGELRDSATDTQYF.